This T cell receptor (beta chain) derives from a study of T cells in Graves' hyperthyroidism and ophthalmopathy. Study-wide results and caveats: Also found in blood were most expanded thyroid clonotypes above 0.001. Model predictions of ophthalmopathy came a median around 7.1 months before onset.

TCR beta CDR3 region amplification was performed from RNA transcripts. A set of HTBI primers served as the primers for a first-round RT-PCR of the TCR CDR3. Via MiXCR, TCRdb re-called the multiplex PCR reads, giving one row per CDR3 protein. The table has more than 550,000 distinct CDR3 sequences, 17% seen once. Trimming took off 2 bases at V and 11 bases at J, with 12 bases between the two ends. The CDR3 has 12 amino acids. Germline assignment: CDR1 SNHLY and CDR2 FYNNEI. An absence of ophthalmopathy progression within 18 months meant stable Graves' hyperthyroidism. Fresh peripheral blood, roughly 10 ml, was the source of the PBMCs. This clonotype was picked up many times. Its antigen is currently unknown.

The receptor's source is a man aged 50 to 60 with Graves' hyperthyroidism. The chain joins TRBV2 to TRBJ1-1; D uncertain. Specimen: blood. CDR3 sequence reads: CASSERESRAFF. CDR3 coding DNA: TGTGCCAGCAGTGAACGGGAGTCGCGGGCTTTCTTT.